This T cell receptor (beta chain) derives from a study of beta chain features in type 1 diabetes. Regarding this clone: The antigen is undetermined.

Each donor gave one heparinised blood draw averaging about 116 mL. The entirety of the isolated RNA underwent reverse transcription, so expressed TCRB transcripts were sequenced. The method was immunoSEQ multiplex PCR; TCRdb's version includes in-frame clones alone and lacks a portion of them. This table holds 640,000 or so clones, 13% found once. There are 17 residues in the CDR3. V shed 4 bases and J shed 5 bases, with 21 bases lying between them. CDR1 and CDR2 (germline): MDHEN, SYDVKM. Overall study results and limits: Moderately but significantly shorter TCRB CDR3s were found in Type 1 diabetes patients in all four CD4+ subsets.

The gene calls are TRBV28 and TRBJ2-1; no definite D call. The clonotype was recovered from a man between 18 and 29 years old with type 1 diabetes. Source material: naive CD4+ T cells from blood. Here the CDR3 reads CASSWYSAFRLNNEQFF. Here the CDR3 DNA reads TGTGCCAGCAGTTGGTATTCAGCGTTCCGCCTCAACAATGAGCAGTTCTTC.